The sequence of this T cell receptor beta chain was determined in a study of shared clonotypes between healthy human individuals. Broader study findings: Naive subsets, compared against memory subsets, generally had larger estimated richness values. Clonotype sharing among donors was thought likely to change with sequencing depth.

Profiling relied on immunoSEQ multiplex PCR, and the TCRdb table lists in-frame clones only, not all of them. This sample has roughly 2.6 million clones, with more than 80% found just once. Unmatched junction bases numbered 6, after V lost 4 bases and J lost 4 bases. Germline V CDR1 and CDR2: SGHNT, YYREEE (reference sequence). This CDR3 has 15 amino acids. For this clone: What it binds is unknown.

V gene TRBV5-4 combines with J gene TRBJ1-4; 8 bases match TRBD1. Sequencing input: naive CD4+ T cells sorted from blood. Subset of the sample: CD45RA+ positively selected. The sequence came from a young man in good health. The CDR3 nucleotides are TGTGCCAGCAGCATCGACAGGGGCGGTAATGAAAAACTGTTTTTT. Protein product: CASSIDRGGNEKLFF.